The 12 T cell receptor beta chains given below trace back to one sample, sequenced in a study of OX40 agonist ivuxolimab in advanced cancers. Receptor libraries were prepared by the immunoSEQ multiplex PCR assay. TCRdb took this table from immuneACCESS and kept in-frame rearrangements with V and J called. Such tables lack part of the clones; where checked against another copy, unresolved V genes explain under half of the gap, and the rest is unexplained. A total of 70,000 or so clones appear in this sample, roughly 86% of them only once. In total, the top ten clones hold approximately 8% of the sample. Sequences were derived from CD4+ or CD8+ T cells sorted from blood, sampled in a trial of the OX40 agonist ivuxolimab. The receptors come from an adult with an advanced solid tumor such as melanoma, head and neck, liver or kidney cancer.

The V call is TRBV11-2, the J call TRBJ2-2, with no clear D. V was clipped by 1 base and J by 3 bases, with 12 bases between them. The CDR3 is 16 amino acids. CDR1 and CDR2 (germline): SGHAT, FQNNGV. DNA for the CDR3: TGTGCCAGCAGCTTAGGAGCGAACAGAGACACCGGGGAGCTGTTTTTT. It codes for CASSLGANRDTGELFF.

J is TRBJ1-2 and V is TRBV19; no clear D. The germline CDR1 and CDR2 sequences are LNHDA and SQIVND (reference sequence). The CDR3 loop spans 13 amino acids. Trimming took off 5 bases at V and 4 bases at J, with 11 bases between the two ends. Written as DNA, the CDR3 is TGTGCCAGTAGTCCTACTGGATTCTATGGCTACACCTTC. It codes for CASSPTGFYGYTF.

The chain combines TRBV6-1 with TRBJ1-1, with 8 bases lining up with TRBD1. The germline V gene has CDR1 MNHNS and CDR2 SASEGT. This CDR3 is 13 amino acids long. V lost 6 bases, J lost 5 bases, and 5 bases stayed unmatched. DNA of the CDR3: TGTGCCAGCAGAGTCAGGGGGCCGACTGAAGCTTTCTTT. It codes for CASRVRGPTEAFF.

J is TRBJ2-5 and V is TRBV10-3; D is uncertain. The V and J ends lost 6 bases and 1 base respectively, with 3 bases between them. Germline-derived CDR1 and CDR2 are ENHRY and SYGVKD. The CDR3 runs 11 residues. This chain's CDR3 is CAIRGQETQYF. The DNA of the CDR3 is TGTGCCATCAGAGGCCAAGAGACCCAGTACTTC.

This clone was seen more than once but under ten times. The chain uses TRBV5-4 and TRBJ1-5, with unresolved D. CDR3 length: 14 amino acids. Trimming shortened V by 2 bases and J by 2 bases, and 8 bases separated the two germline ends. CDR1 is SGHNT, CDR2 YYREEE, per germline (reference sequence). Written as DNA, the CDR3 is TGTGCCAGCAGCTTATCCGGGGGCAATCAGCCCCAGCATTTT. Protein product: CASSLSGGNQPQHF.

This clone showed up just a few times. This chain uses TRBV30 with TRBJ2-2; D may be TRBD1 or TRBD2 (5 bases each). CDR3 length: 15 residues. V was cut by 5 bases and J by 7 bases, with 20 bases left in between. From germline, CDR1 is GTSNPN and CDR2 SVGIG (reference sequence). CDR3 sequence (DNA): TGTGCCTGGGGATTGGGTTCCGGGGCTGGCGGGGAGCTGTTTTTT. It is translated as CAWGLGSGAGGELFF.

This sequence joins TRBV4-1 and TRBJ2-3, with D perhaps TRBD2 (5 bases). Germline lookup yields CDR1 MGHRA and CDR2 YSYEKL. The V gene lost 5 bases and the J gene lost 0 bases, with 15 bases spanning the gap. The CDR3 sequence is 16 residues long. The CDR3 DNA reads TGCGCCAGCAGCTACGGACTTACCACTAGCACAGATACGCAGTATTTT. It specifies CASSYGLTTSTDTQYF.

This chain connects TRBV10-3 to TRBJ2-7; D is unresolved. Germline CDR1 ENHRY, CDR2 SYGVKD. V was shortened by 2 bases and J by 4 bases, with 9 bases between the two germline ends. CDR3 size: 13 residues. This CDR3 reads CAISENWGYEQYF. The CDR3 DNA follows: TGTGCCATCAGTGAGAATTGGGGTTACGAGCAGTACTTC.

Here the CDR3 reads CASSLGRTAYGYTF. The CDR3 DNA is TGCGCCAGCAGCTTGGGTCGGACAGCCTATGGCTACACCTTC. The V call is TRBV5-1, the J call TRBJ1-2; D might be TRBD1 (6 bases). The CDR3 loop spans 14 amino acids. Trimming left V 0 bases short and J 4 bases short, with 10 bases between. Germline-derived CDR1 and CDR2 are SGHRS and YFSETQ. Combining the CDR3 with reference TRBV5-1 and TRBJ1-2 gives the whole variable domain KAGVTQTPRYLIKTRGQQVTLSCSPISGHRSVSWYQQTPGQGLQFLFEYFSETQRNKGNFPGRFSGRQFSNSRSEMNVSTLELGDSALYLCASSLGRTAYGYTFGSGTRLTVV.

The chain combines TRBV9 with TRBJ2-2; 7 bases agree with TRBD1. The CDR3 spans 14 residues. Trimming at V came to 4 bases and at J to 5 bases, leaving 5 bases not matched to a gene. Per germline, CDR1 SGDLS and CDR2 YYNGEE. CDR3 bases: TGTGCCAGCAGCTTCCGACAGGGTACCGGGGAGCTGTTTTTT. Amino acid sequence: CASSFRQGTGELFF.

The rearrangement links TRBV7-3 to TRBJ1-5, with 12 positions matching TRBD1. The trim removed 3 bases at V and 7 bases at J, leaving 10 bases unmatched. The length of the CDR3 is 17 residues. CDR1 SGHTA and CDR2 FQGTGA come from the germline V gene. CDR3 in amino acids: CASSFSTGTGGRQPQHF. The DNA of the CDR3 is TGTGCCAGCAGCTTCTCGACCGGGACAGGGGGCCGGCAGCCCCAGCATTTT.

CDR3 amino acids: CASRRRGQGGNEQFF. The DNA for the CDR3 is TGTGCCAGCAGGCGACGAGGACAGGGGGGCAATGAGCAGTTCTTC. The gene calls are TRBV7-9 and TRBJ2-1; 10 positions match TRBD1. Trimming removed 6 bases from V and 6 bases from J; junction bases left unmatched: 8. The CDR3 sequence is 15 residues long. Germline values: CDR1 SEHNR, CDR2 FQNEAQ (reference sequence).